This T cell receptor (beta chain) was documented in a study of blood T cells in healthy people across ages. This clonotype occurred a few times. Its antigen is currently unknown. Next came a second PCR, run for 7 to 11 cycles, which used a sample-barcoded 5' primer along with a J-beta primer mix. Each cDNA molecule carried a tag from a template-switch adaptor that contained 12 random nucleotides. TCRdb re-derived calls from the 5' RACE reads in MiXCR, one entry per CDR3 protein. The repertoire holds over a million distinct CDR3 sequences, roughly 59% seen once, with about 6.3% in the top ten. Germline-derived CDR1 and CDR2 are LGHNA and YSLEER. The CDR3 length is 16 residues. V was pared by 4 bases and J by 2 bases, with 17 bases between. Overall study results and limits: With donor CMV status unknown, expanded clonotype changes were possibly confounded. In long-lived donors, naive CD4+ cell counts and diversity exceeded those of aged donors.

Sequencing was done on a sample of blood. The clonotype was recovered from a man aged 18 to 29 in good health. The chain couples TRBV4-3 to TRBJ1-2, with a possible D match to TRBD1 (5 bases). CDR3 sequence reads: CASSRQAGGLNYGYTF. CDR3 bases: TGCGCCAGCAGCCGCCAGGCGGGGGGACTAAACTATGGCTACACCTTC.